These T cell receptor beta chains were read from a single sample in a study of blood T cell repertoires in COVID-19. This table comes from immunoSEQ multiplex PCR, and its TCRdb copy is limited to in-frame clones, with some not included. Of hundreds of thousands of clones in the sample, around 87% were seen once. Sequencing was carried out using peripheral blood. These receptors all stem from a woman aged 45-60 years who had recovered from COVID-19. Both conserved end residues are part of each CDR3. Fields, in order: J gene, D gene, clone size, V gene, CDR3 DNA, CDR3 protein. A D gene is named only where the DNA matches it firmly. Some rows mark clone size as missing; the rest say once, few, many or name a class of expanded clone.

j_call: TRBJ2-2
d_call: TRBD1
clone_size: NA
v_call: TRBV5-8
cdr3_nt: TGTGCCAGCAGGCGGGACAGGGTAATTCGCACCGGGGAGCTGTTTTTT
cdr3_aa: CASRRDRVIRTGELFF

j_call: TRBJ2-3
d_call: TRBD1
clone_size: NA
v_call: TRBV28
cdr3_nt: TGTGCCAGCAGTGGGACAGGGGACTATGGAGTGGCCACGCAGTATTTT
cdr3_aa: CASSGTGDYGVATQYF

j_call: TRBJ2-2
d_call: TRBD2
clone_size: NA
v_call: TRBV25-1
cdr3_nt: TGTGCCAGCAGTGAAATAGGTAGCGGGAGTGCCGGGGAGCTGTTTTTT
cdr3_aa: CASSEIGSGSAGELFF

j_call: TRBJ1-2
d_call: NA
clone_size: NA
v_call: TRBV13
cdr3_nt: TGTGCCAGCAGCTTCGGAACAGGGATCTTAGGTCCCAACTATGGCTACACCTTC
cdr3_aa: CASSFGTGILGPNYGYTF

j_call: TRBJ2-1
d_call: NA
clone_size: once
v_call: TRBV11-3
cdr3_nt: TGTGCCAGCAGCTCAAAGGGAGCCCACAATGAGCAGTTCTTC
cdr3_aa: CASSSKGAHNEQFF

j_call: TRBJ2-1
d_call: NA
clone_size: once
v_call: TRBV5-3
cdr3_nt: TGTGCCAGAAGCTTGTACTACGGCCGAAGCTCCTACAATGAGCAGTTCTTC
cdr3_aa: CARSLYYGRSSYNEQFF

j_call: TRBJ2-1
d_call: NA
clone_size: NA
v_call: TRBV18
cdr3_nt: TGTGCCAGCTCACCTTCCGAGGACACAAGGTACAATGAGCAGTTCTTC
cdr3_aa: CASSPSEDTRYNEQFF

j_call: TRBJ1-2
d_call: TRBD1
clone_size: NA
v_call: TRBV7-9
cdr3_nt: TGTGCCAGCAGCTTAGGGGGACAGGGTGGCGGCTACACCTTC
cdr3_aa: CASSLGGQGGGYTF

j_call: TRBJ1-2
d_call: NA
clone_size: NA
v_call: TRBV4-1
cdr3_nt: TGCGCCAGCAGCCTCCCAAGGGAGGGGGTTCTAGGAGGCTACACCTTC
cdr3_aa: CASSLPREGVLGGYTF

j_call: TRBJ2-7
d_call: NA
clone_size: NA
v_call: TRBV6-5
cdr3_nt: TGTGCCACCTTCGGACAAGAAAAAGCCTACGAGCAGTACTTC
cdr3_aa: CATFGQEKAYEQYF

j_call: TRBJ2-1
d_call: NA
clone_size: NA
v_call: TRBV7-9
cdr3_nt: TGTGCCAGCAGCTTAGGCGGTGGTCGGTCCTACAATGAGCAGTTCTTC
cdr3_aa: CASSLGGGRSYNEQFF

j_call: TRBJ2-7
d_call: NA
clone_size: NA
v_call: TRBV7-9
cdr3_nt: TGTGCCAGCAGCTCCCCCCCTAGCTACGAGCAGTACTTC
cdr3_aa: CASSSPPSYEQYF

j_call: TRBJ2-7
d_call: NA
clone_size: once
v_call: TRBV20-1
cdr3_nt: TGCAGTGCTAGTCGGCTTGGGGGAGGAGGAAGGGAGCAGTACTTC
cdr3_aa: CSASRLGGGGREQYF

j_call: TRBJ1-1
d_call: NA
clone_size: NA
v_call: TRBV29-1
cdr3_nt: TGCAGCGTTGAGGAGGGTTTTGAAGCTTTCTTT
cdr3_aa: CSVEEGFEAFF

j_call: TRBJ2-7
d_call: NA
clone_size: NA
v_call: TRBV6-5
cdr3_nt: TGTGCCAGCAGTCCAACCCAGGACAGCTCCTACGAGCAGTACTTC
cdr3_aa: CASSPTQDSSYEQYF

j_call: TRBJ1-1
d_call: TRBD1
clone_size: NA
v_call: TRBV6-1
cdr3_nt: TGTGCCAGCTACAGGGGCTATGGGACTGAAGCTTTCTTT
cdr3_aa: CASYRGYGTEAFF

j_call: TRBJ2-1
d_call: TRBD2
clone_size: NA
v_call: TRBV2
cdr3_nt: TGTGCCAGCAGAGCCGGGACTAGCGTCGGAGAGCAGTTCTTC
cdr3_aa: CASRAGTSVGEQFF

j_call: TRBJ1-1
d_call: TRBD1
clone_size: NA
v_call: TRBV10-3
cdr3_nt: TGTGCCATCAGTGAGCGACAGGGGGAAGCTTTCTTT
cdr3_aa: CAISERQGEAFF

j_call: TRBJ1-1
d_call: TRBD1
clone_size: few
v_call: TRBV5-1
cdr3_nt: TGCGCCAGCAGATCTACCGGGACAGGAGTTGAAGCTTTCTTT
cdr3_aa: CASRSTGTGVEAFF

j_call: TRBJ2-1
d_call: NA
clone_size: NA
v_call: TRBV28
cdr3_nt: TGTGCCAGCAGCCGTAGGTCCCACCGACAACAGGGTAGCCCGTTCTTC
cdr3_aa: CASSRRSHRQQGSPFF

j_call: TRBJ2-2
d_call: NA
clone_size: NA
v_call: TRBV4-1
cdr3_nt: TGCGCCAGCAGCCAAGATCCCCAGGGGATGGGGACCGGGGAGCTGTTTTTT
cdr3_aa: CASSQDPQGMGTGELFF

j_call: TRBJ2-4
d_call: TRBD1
clone_size: once
v_call: TRBV28
cdr3_nt: TGTGCCAGCAGTATAAGGGTCGGACAGGTGAACTTC
cdr3_aa: CASSIRVGQVNF

j_call: TRBJ1-2
d_call: NA
clone_size: NA
v_call: TRBV6-1
cdr3_nt: TGTGCCAGCAGTGAAGCGCCGCGGGCGGGCTACACCTTC
cdr3_aa: CASSEAPRAGYTF

j_call: TRBJ1-6
d_call: TRBD1
clone_size: once
v_call: TRBV9
cdr3_nt: TGTGCCAGCAGCGTAGATGGACAGGATAATTCACCCCTCCACTTT
cdr3_aa: CASSVDGQDNSPLHF

j_call: TRBJ1-2
d_call: TRBD1
clone_size: few
v_call: TRBV27
cdr3_nt: TGTGCCAGCAGTGCCGGACAGGGACGTGGCTACACCTTC
cdr3_aa: CASSAGQGRGYTF

j_call: TRBJ2-3
d_call: NA
clone_size: NA
v_call: TRBV14
cdr3_nt: TGTGCCAGCAGCCGCCAGGGGTTCACAGATACGCAGTATTTT
cdr3_aa: CASSRQGFTDTQYF

j_call: TRBJ2-4
d_call: TRBD2
clone_size: NA
v_call: TRBV14
cdr3_nt: TGTGCCAGCAGCCAAGGCCGGGGGGGCTCAGCCAAAAACATTCAGTACTTC
cdr3_aa: CASSQGRGGSAKNIQYF

j_call: TRBJ1-1
d_call: TRBD1
clone_size: NA
v_call: TRBV25-1
cdr3_nt: TGTGCCAGCAGCCACCGGGACAGCCTCATGAACACTGAAGCTTTCTTT
cdr3_aa: CASSHRDSLMNTEAFF

j_call: TRBJ2-2
d_call: NA
clone_size: NA
v_call: TRBV21-1
cdr3_nt: TGTGCCAGCAGCACCCTACGCGGGAGACCCACCGGGGAGCTGTTTTTT
cdr3_aa: CASSTLRGRPTGELFF

j_call: TRBJ1-2
d_call: NA
clone_size: NA
v_call: TRBV5-6
cdr3_nt: TGTGCCAGCAGCTTTACAGGGAACTATGGCTACACCTTC
cdr3_aa: CASSFTGNYGYTF

j_call: TRBJ1-2
d_call: NA
clone_size: NA
v_call: TRBV19
cdr3_nt: TGTGCCAGCAATGCGGCAGGGAACTATGGCTACACCTTC
cdr3_aa: CASNAAGNYGYTF

j_call: TRBJ2-7
d_call: TRBD2
clone_size: NA
v_call: TRBV30
cdr3_nt: TGTGCCTGGGGGACTAGCGGGGGGGCCGAGCAGTACTTC
cdr3_aa: CAWGTSGGAEQYF

j_call: TRBJ1-2
d_call: NA
clone_size: NA
v_call: TRBV7-9
cdr3_nt: TGTGCCAGCAGCTTAGAAGGGGCTGGCTACACCTTC
cdr3_aa: CASSLEGAGYTF

j_call: TRBJ2-3
d_call: TRBD2
clone_size: NA
v_call: TRBV6-5
cdr3_nt: TGTGCCAGCACCACTAGCGGGGGAGCCGATACGCAGTATTTT
cdr3_aa: CASTTSGGADTQYF

j_call: TRBJ1-2
d_call: NA
clone_size: NA
v_call: TRBV11-2
cdr3_nt: TGTGCCAGCAGCTTAGAGCGCGGGCCCTATGGCTACACCTTC
cdr3_aa: CASSLERGPYGYTF

j_call: TRBJ1-4
d_call: NA
clone_size: NA
v_call: TRBV5-6
cdr3_nt: TGTGCCAGCAGCTTATATGCAACTAATGAAAAACTGTTTTTT
cdr3_aa: CASSLYATNEKLFF

j_call: TRBJ2-5
d_call: TRBD2
clone_size: NA
v_call: TRBV9
cdr3_nt: TGTGCCAGCAGCAGCTCCGGCGGCCTAGGCGGCGGGGGGAAAGAGACCCAGTACTTC
cdr3_aa: CASSSSGGLGGGGKETQYF

j_call: TRBJ2-3
d_call: NA
clone_size: NA
v_call: TRBV12-3/TRBV12-4
cdr3_nt: TGTGTCAGCCGGGGTTCGGGCACAGATACGCAGTATTTT
cdr3_aa: CVSRGSGTDTQYF

j_call: TRBJ2-7
d_call: TRBD1
clone_size: NA
v_call: TRBV20-1
cdr3_nt: TGCAGTGCTGTTTACAGGGGCGAGCAGTACTTC
cdr3_aa: CSAVYRGEQYF

j_call: TRBJ1-4
d_call: TRBD1
clone_size: NA
v_call: TRBV5-1
cdr3_nt: TGCGCCAGCAGCGTTGAACCGACAGGGAGGGAAAAACTGTTTTTT
cdr3_aa: CASSVEPTGREKLFF

j_call: TRBJ1-5
d_call: NA
clone_size: NA
v_call: TRBV2
cdr3_nt: TGTGCCAGCTGTACCCCGGGGGGGCCCCAGCATTTT
cdr3_aa: CASCTPGGPQHF

j_call: TRBJ1-5
d_call: NA
clone_size: NA
v_call: TRBV2
cdr3_nt: TGTGCCAGCAGCCCTACAGTGGGCAATCAGCCCCAGCATTTT
cdr3_aa: CASSPTVGNQPQHF

j_call: TRBJ1-5
d_call: TRBD1
clone_size: few
v_call: TRBV4-1
cdr3_nt: TGCGCCAGCAGCCAAGTGGACAGGGGCGACAATCAGCCCCAGCATTTT
cdr3_aa: CASSQVDRGDNQPQHF

j_call: TRBJ2-1
d_call: NA
clone_size: NA
v_call: TRBV28
cdr3_nt: TGTGCCAGCAGTTTAGGGTCGACCCCGGGTTGGGGCTTTGTTGATGAGCAGTTCTTC
cdr3_aa: CASSLGSTPGWGFVDEQFF

j_call: TRBJ1-3
d_call: NA
clone_size: NA
v_call: TRBV7-2
cdr3_nt: TGTGCCAGCAGCTTAGCTTCCGAGTCCGGAAACACCATATATTTT
cdr3_aa: CASSLASESGNTIYF

j_call: TRBJ2-3
d_call: NA
clone_size: NA
v_call: TRBV5-8
cdr3_nt: TGTGCCAGCAGCTGGACTAGCACAGATACGCAGTATTTT
cdr3_aa: CASSWTSTDTQYF

j_call: TRBJ2-5
d_call: NA
clone_size: NA
v_call: TRBV30
cdr3_nt: TGTGCTTCTGTGGGCAAAGAGACCCAGTACTTC
cdr3_aa: CASVGKETQYF

j_call: TRBJ1-2
d_call: NA
clone_size: NA
v_call: TRBV28
cdr3_nt: TGTGCCAGCAGTTTAGGGGGCCACTATGGCTACACCTTC
cdr3_aa: CASSLGGHYGYTF

j_call: TRBJ1-4
d_call: NA
clone_size: NA
v_call: TRBV14
cdr3_nt: TGTGCCAGCAGCCATTATCCTAATGAAAAACTGTTTTTT
cdr3_aa: CASSHYPNEKLFF

j_call: TRBJ2-7
d_call: NA
clone_size: once
v_call: TRBV27
cdr3_nt: TGTGCCAGCAGTGCCACTAGAAGGGCCTACGAGCAGTACTTC
cdr3_aa: CASSATRRAYEQYF